Following are 22 T cell receptor beta chains from one sample sequenced in a study of T cell repertoires in cytomegalovirus infection. TCRdb reprocessed the reads with MiXCR, giving one entry per CDR3 protein. The sample shows some 230,000 distinct CDR3 sequences, roughly 22% of them seen only once. Sequencing input: CD8+ T cells from PBMCs. The receptors shown here come from a human donor in good health (CMV status not recorded). Some clones in this sample may be carry-over from other donors' samples.

There are a few counts of this clonotype. This chain links TRBV6-5 with TRBJ2-2; 7 bases agree with TRBD1. From germline, CDR1 is MNHEY and CDR2 SVGAGI. With V trimmed by 6 bases and J by 5 bases, 12 bases remained unmatched. CDR3 length: 16 residues. CDR3 amino acids: CASSPPEGAWTGELFF. Written as DNA, the CDR3 is TGTGCCAGCAGCCCTCCTGAGGGGGCGTGGACCGGGGAGCTGTTTTTT.

This clonotype was observed a few times. The chain employs TRBV20-1 and TRBJ2-7; tentative D call: TRBD2 (5 bases). The CDR3 contains 14 residues. Trimming removed 5 bases from V and 7 bases from J, with 21 bases in between. CDR1 is DFQATT, CDR2 SNEGSKA, per germline (reference sequence). The CDR3 loop reads CSAVSGLGLGEQYF. CDR3 DNA sequence: TGCAGTGCTGTGAGTGGGCTAGGACTGGGGGAGCAGTACTTC.

There are a few counts of this clonotype. The chain joins TRBV20-1 to TRBJ2-3; 14 bases match TRBD2. The trim removed 5 bases at V and 4 bases at J, leaving 11 bases unmatched. CDR1 is DFQATT, CDR2 SNEGSKA, per germline (reference sequence). The CDR3 totals 17 residues. CDR3 in amino acids: CSAPKRGLAGGPDTQYF. The CDR3 region has the DNA TGCAGTGCTCCAAAACGAGGACTAGCGGGGGGCCCAGATACGCAGTATTTT.

This clonotype occurred a few times. V and J are TRBV7-2 and TRBJ1-1; TRBD1 agrees at 10 bases. Germline V CDR1 and CDR2: SGHTA, FQGNSA. Losses at the gene ends were 3 bases for V and 0 bases for J; bases not matched to a gene: 1. This CDR3 is built from 15 residues. CDR3 DNA sequence: TGTGCCAGCAGCTTCGGGACAGGGGTGAACACTGAAGCTTTCTTT. Translation: CASSFGTGVNTEAFF.

At least ten counts were recorded for this clonotype. The rearrangement links TRBV7-2 to TRBJ2-1; 15 positions agree with TRBD2. Germline CDR1 reads SGHTA; CDR2 reads FQGNSA. Trimming at V came to 5 bases and at J to 8 bases, leaving 4 bases not matched to a gene. The CDR3 extends over 15 amino acids. The CDR3 sequence: CASSPGLAGGYEQFF. The CDR3, as DNA: TGTGCCAGCAGCCCGGGACTAGCGGGGGGTTATGAGCAGTTCTTC.

The V and J genes are TRBV6-1 and TRBJ1-5; TRBD1 matches at 7 bases. V trimming: 2 bases; J trimming: 5 bases; junction bases outside the gene matches: 0. Germline V gene sequence: CDR1 MNHNS, CDR2 SASEGT. The CDR3 runs to 13 residues. DNA of the CDR3: TGTGCCAGCAGTGAACAGGGGGATCAGCCCCAGCATTTT. Translating it yields CASSEQGDQPQHF.

This clonotype was found many times. V usage is TRBV11-2 and J usage is TRBJ1-1; TRBD1 matches 12 bases. J was trimmed by 11 bases and V by 4 bases; bases with no gene match: 11. Germline V gives CDR1 SGHAT, CDR2 FQNNGV. The CDR3 is 15 residues long. The CDR3 nucleotides are TGTGCCAGCAGCTACGGGACAGGGGGCCTTGATACGGCTTTCTTT. Protein product: CASSYGTGGLDTAFF.

In this sample, this clonotype turned up a few times. The rearrangement joins TRBV7-6 to TRBJ2-7; tentative D call: TRBD2 (5 bases). The CDR3 spans 15 residues. CDR1 SGHVS and CDR2 FNYEAQ come from the germline V gene. Trimming took off 6 bases at V and 1 base at J, with 16 bases between the two ends. The CDR3: CASSSAIGSSYEQYF. In DNA form, the CDR3 reads TGTGCCAGCAGTAGCGCTATCGGCAGTTCCTACGAGCAGTACTTC.

This clonotype was observed many times. The gene calls are TRBV7-3 and TRBJ1-1; D gene unclear. Trimming stripped 2 bases from V and 4 bases from J, with 14 bases between. Germline CDR1 SGHTA, CDR2 FQGTGA. The CDR3 has 15 residues. The CDR3 loop reads CASSLYAGGFTEAFF. The CDR3 DNA follows: TGTGCCAGCAGCTTATACGCAGGTGGGTTCACTGAAGCTTTCTTT.

This rearrangement joins TRBV20-1 to TRBJ2-2; D is ambiguous. CDR1 and CDR2 from the germline V gene are DFQATT and SNEGSKA (reference sequence). The length of the CDR3 is 13 residues. V was trimmed by 0 bases and J by 1 base, leaving 3 bases between them. In DNA, the CDR3 is TGCAGTGCTAGAGAACTGAACACCGGGGAGCTGTTTTTT. It codes for CSARELNTGELFF.

With regard to this clonotype: The junction departs from the called germline gene at one end, perhaps through a read error. The chain employs TRBV5-4 and TRBJ1-1; D is unresolved. The CDR3 runs to 16 residues. CDR1 is SGHNT, CDR2 YYREEE, per germline (reference sequence). Here the CDR3 DNA reads TGTGCCAGCAGCTTTTTTTCGCGGGTGAAGAACACTGAAACTTTCTTT. It yields the protein CASSFFSRVKNTETFF.

The chain has TRBV19 and TRBJ2-7; 10 nucleotides line up with TRBD1. V was clipped by 5 bases and J by 0 bases; unmatched bases: 4. Germline V CDR1 and CDR2: LNHDA, SQIVND (reference sequence). The CDR3 totals 15 residues. Here the CDR3 DNA reads TGTGCCAGTAGTGCGGGGACAGGGGTCTCCTACGAGCAGTACTTC. Its translation: CASSAGTGVSYEQYF.

The genes are TRBV5-1 and TRBJ2-7, with 10 bases lining up with TRBD2. The germline CDR1 and CDR2 sequences are SGHRS and YFSETQ. With V trimmed by 3 bases and J by 6 bases, 6 bases remained unmatched. The CDR3 runs 14 residues. As DNA, the CDR3 is TGCGCCAGCAGCTCGTGGAGCGGGGGGGTCGAGCAGTACTTC. Translation: CASSSWSGGVEQYF.

This clonotype appeared many times. This chain links TRBV7-9 with TRBJ2-5, with D perhaps assigned TRBD1 or TRBD2 (6 bases each). The CDR3 sequence is 20 residues long. Trimming took 2 bases from V and 3 from J, leaving 28 bases between them. CDR1 is SEHNR, CDR2 FQNEAQ, per germline (reference sequence). This CDR3 is CASSLQPGTPIEGGKETQYF. CDR3 coding DNA: TGTGCCAGCAGCTTACAACCCGGGACTCCGATTGAAGGGGGAAAAGAGACCCAGTACTTC.

The chain has TRBV12-5 and TRBJ2-3, with D possibly TRBD2 on 6 matching bases. CDR3 length equals 15 residues. V dropped 0 bases and J dropped 2 bases, with 9 bases sitting between them. The V gene's germline CDR1 is LGHNT and CDR2 FRNRAP. The DNA of the CDR3 is TGTGCTAGTGGTTTGGTTGGCGGGGCCACAGATACGCAGTATTTT. Its translation is CASGLVGGATDTQYF.

V is TRBV5-4 and J is TRBJ1-5; no firm D call. Looked up from germline, CDR1 is SGHNT and CDR2 is YYREEE (reference sequence). Trimming cost V 4 bases and J 7 bases, with 15 bases left between them. The CDR3 sequence is 14 residues long. DNA of the CDR3: TGTGCCAGCAGCCTAAATGGGTTTGGGCAGCCCCAGCATTTT. As protein: CASSLNGFGQPQHF.

The rearrangement joins TRBV10-3 to TRBJ2-1, with TRBD2 as a possible D gene (5 bases). Germline V CDR1 and CDR2: ENHRY, SYGVKD. The CDR3 is 12 amino acids. V shed 7 bases and J shed 9 bases, with 13 bases lying between them. CDR3 nucleotides: TGTGCCATCAAGGCGGGTTTGAGTGAGCAGTTCTTC. Its translation: CAIKAGLSEQFF.

In this sample, this clonotype turned up a few times. The chain combines TRBV5-1 with TRBJ2-3; TRBD2 matches at 9 bases. With V trimmed by 0 bases and J by 15 bases, 17 bases remained unmatched. Germline V gene lookup returns CDR1 SGHRS and CDR2 YFSETQ. The CDR3 length is 16 residues. CDR3 sequence: CASSLGLAGAPMEYYF. DNA for the CDR3: TGCGCCAGCAGCTTGGGCTTAGCGGGGGCACCAATGGAGTACTATTTT.

This clonotype was found once. The V call is TRBV2, the J call TRBJ1-1; 8 bases are a match to TRBD1. CDR3 length equals 17 residues. V lost 8 bases and J lost 3; bases outside the gene matches: 17. The germline V gene encodes CDR1 SNHLY and CDR2 FYNNEI. In nucleotides, the CDR3 is TGTGCCAGCGGATTCCGGGCAGGGGGCGTAAAGGACACTGAAGCTTTCTTT. The encoded protein is CASGFRAGGVKDTEAFF. Full variable domain (rest looked up from reference TRBV2 and TRBJ1-1): EPEVTQTPSHQVTQMGQEVILRCVPISNHLYFYWYRQILGQKVEFLVSFYNNEISEKSEIFDDQFSVERPDGSNFTLKIRSTKLEDSAMYFCASGFRAGGVKDTEAFFGQGTRLTVV.

This chain uses TRBV5-4 with TRBJ2-3; TRBD2 might be the D (6 bases). V shed 2 bases and J shed 5 bases, with 15 bases lying between them. The CDR3 extends over 15 amino acids. Germline CDR1 is SGHNT and CDR2 is YYREEE (reference sequence). Written as DNA, the CDR3 is TGTGCCAGCAGCTTTCCACTGGAGGGGAGAGATACGCAGTATTTT. The encoded protein is CASSFPLEGRDTQYF.

The V call is TRBV24-1, the J call TRBJ2-4, with 7 bases aligning to TRBD2. The V gene's germline CDR1 is KGHDR and CDR2 SFDVKD. The CDR3 has 16 residues. J was trimmed by 3 bases and V by 4 bases; bases with no gene match: 8. The CDR3 sequence is CATSESAGTDKNIQYF. DNA of the CDR3: TGTGCCACCAGTGAGTCAGCGGGAACAGACAAAAACATTCAGTACTTC.

This clonotype was seen many times. The rearrangement uses TRBV24-1 and TRBJ1-2; D uncertain. The CDR3 covers 15 residues. With 4 bases removed from V and 6 bases from J, the gap between germline ends came to 17 bases. CDR1 and CDR2 from the germline V gene are KGHDR and SFDVKD. CDR3 residues: CATSDLRHLPDGYTF. In DNA, the CDR3 is TGTGCCACCAGTGACCTACGGCACTTGCCGGATGGCTACACCTTC.